This T cell receptor (beta chain) is from a study of vaccination and CD4 T cells after COVID-19. V lost 6 bases to trimming and J lost 2 bases; unmatched junction nucleotides: 5. The CDR3 contains 14 residues. Germline CDR1 DFQATT, CDR2 SNEGSKA (reference sequence). Sequencing of the DNA from cultured CD4+ T cells was carried out with the Oncomine TCR Beta short-read assay. TCRdb itself ran the PCR reads through MiXCR, one entry per CDR3 protein. The table records tens of thousands of distinct CDR3 sequences, about 30% of them present only once. Time point: late sampling 161 to 241 days after vaccination in a few convalescent patients. Treatment defined: approximately nine-day PBMC culture with coronavirus spike peptide pools or control peptides (ViraFEST assay). As to this clonotype: Its antigen is not identified.

The receptor comes from a human donor who had recovered from COVID-19. This chain joins TRBV20-1 and TRBJ1-1; 11 nucleotides align to TRBD1. Sequenced here: CD4+ T cells from blood, cultured in vitro, sampled about 7 months after SARS-CoV-2 vaccination. The CDR3 spells CSAPWTGGNTEAFF. In DNA form, the CDR3 reads TGCAGTGCCCCCTGGACAGGGGGCAACACTGAAGCTTTCTTT.